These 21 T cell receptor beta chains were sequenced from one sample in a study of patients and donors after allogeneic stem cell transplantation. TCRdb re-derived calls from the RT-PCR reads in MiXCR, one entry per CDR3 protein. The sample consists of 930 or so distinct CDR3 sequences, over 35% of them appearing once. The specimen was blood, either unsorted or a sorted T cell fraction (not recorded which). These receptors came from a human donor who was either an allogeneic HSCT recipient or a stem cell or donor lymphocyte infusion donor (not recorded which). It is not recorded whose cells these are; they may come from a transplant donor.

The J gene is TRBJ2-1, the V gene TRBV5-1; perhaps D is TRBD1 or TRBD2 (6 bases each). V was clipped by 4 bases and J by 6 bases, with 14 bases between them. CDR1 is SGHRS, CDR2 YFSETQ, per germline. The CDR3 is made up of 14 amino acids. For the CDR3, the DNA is TGCGCCAGCAGCCCTTCCGGGGGCGTCAATGAGCAGTTCTTC. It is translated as CASSPSGGVNEQFF.

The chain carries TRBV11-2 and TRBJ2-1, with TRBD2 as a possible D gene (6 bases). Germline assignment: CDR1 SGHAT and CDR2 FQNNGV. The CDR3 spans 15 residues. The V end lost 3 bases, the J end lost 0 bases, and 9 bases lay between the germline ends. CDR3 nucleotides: TGTGCCAGCAGCTTCCGCGGGGACTCCTACAATGAGCAGTTCTTC. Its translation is CASSFRGDSYNEQFF. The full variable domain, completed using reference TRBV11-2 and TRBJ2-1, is EAGVAQSPRYKIIEKRQSVAFWCNPISGHATLYWYQQILGQGPKLLIQFQNNGVVDDSQLPKDRFSAERLKGVDSTLKIQPAKLEDSAVYLCASSFRGDSYNEQFFGPGTRLTVL.

The CDR3 bases are TGTGCCAGCAGCTCCCAAGGAGGCCAGAGGAACACTGAAGCTTTCTTT. Its translation is CASSSQGGQRNTEAFF. This chain joins TRBV7-9 and TRBJ1-1; D is unclear. The CDR3 has 16 residues. V gave up 4 bases and J gave up 1 base, with 16 bases separating them. The V gene's germline CDR1 is SEHNR and CDR2 FQNEAQ (reference sequence).

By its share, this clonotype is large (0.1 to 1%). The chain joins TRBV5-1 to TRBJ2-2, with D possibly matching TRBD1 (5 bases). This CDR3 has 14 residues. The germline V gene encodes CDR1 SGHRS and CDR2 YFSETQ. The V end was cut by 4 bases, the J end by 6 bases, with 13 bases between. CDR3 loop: CASSAASTAGELFF. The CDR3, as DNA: TGCGCCAGCAGCGCGGCCTCGACAGCCGGGGAGCTGTTTTTT.

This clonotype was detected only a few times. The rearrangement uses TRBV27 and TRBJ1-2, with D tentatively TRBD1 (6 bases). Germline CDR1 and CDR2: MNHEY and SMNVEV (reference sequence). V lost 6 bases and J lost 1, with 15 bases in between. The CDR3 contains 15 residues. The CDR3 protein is CASSRGTPDNYGYTF. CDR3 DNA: TGTGCCAGCAGCCGGGGGACACCAGATAACTATGGCTACACCTTC.

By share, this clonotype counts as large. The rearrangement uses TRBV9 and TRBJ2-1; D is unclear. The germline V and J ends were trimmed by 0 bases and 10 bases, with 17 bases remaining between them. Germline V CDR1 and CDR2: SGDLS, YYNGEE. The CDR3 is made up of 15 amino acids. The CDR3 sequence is CASSVVVGKATEQFF. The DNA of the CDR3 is TGTGCCAGCAGCGTAGTAGTCGGAAAAGCCACCGAGCAGTTCTTC.

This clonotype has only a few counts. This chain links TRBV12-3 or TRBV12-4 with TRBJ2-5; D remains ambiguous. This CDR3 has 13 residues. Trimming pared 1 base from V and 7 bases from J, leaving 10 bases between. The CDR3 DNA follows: TGTGCCAGCAGTTTAGGACTGAAAGGGACCCAGTACTTC. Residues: CASSLGLKGTQYF.

CDR3: CASSPRTGVEETQYF. In nucleotides, the CDR3 is TGTGCCAGCAGCCCCCGGACAGGGGTGGAAGAGACCCAGTACTTC. The chain combines TRBV11-3 with TRBJ2-5; 9 bases are a match to TRBD1. V shed 5 bases, J shed 3 bases, and the junction held 7 bases outside the gene matches. Germline V gives CDR1 SGHNT, CDR2 YENEEA. The CDR3 sequence is 15 residues long.

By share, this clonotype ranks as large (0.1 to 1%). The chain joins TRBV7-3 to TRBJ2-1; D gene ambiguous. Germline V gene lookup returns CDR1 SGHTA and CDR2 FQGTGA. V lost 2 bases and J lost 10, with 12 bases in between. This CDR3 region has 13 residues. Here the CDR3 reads CASSLYTETEQFF. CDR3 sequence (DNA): TGTGCCAGCAGCTTATATACAGAGACCGAGCAGTTCTTC.

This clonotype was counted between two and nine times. CDR3 bases: TGTGCCAGCAGTCGGGACAGGGATGAGACCCAGTACTTC. It yields the protein CASSRDRDETQYF. The rearrangement uses TRBV6-1 and TRBJ2-5, with 9 bases fitting TRBD1. The CDR3 loop spans 13 amino acids. With 5 bases clipped from V and 5 bases from J, the junction kept 3 bases outside the gene matches. The V gene's germline CDR1 is MNHNS and CDR2 SASEGT.

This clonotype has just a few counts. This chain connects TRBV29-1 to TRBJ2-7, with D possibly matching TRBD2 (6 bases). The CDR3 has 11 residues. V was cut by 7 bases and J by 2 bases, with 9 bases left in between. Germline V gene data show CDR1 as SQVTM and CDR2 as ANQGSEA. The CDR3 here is CSAGETYEQYF. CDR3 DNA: TGCAGCGCGGGGGAAACCTACGAGCAGTACTTC.

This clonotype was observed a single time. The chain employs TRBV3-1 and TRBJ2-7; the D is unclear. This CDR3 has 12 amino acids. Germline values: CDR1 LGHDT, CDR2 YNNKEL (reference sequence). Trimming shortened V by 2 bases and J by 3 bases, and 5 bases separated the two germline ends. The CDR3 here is CASSQRSYEQYF. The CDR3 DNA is TGTGCCAGCAGCCAACGGAGCTACGAGCAGTACTTC.

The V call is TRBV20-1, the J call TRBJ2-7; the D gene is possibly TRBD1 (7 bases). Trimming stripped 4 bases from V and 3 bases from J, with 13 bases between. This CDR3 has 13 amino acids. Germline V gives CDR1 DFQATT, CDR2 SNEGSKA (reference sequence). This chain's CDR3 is CSAIGQGGYEQYF. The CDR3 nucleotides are TGCAGTGCTATCGGGCAGGGGGGCTACGAGCAGTACTTC.

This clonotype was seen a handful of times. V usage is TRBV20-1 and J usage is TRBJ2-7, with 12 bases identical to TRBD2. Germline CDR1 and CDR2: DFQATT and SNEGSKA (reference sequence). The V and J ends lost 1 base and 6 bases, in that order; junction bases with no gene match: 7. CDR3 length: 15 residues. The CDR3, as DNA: TGCAGTGCTAGAGCTCCTAGCGGGAGGGCCCTCGAGCAGTACTTC. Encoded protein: CSARAPSGRALEQYF.

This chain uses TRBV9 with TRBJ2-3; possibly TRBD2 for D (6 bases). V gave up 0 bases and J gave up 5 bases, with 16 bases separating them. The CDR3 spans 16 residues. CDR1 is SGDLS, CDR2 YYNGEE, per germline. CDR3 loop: CASSVGRERRGDTQYF. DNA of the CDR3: TGTGCCAGCAGCGTAGGCCGGGAGCGGCGGGGAGATACGCAGTATTTT.

The CDR3 coding sequence is TGCGCCAGCAGCTTACTAGCGGGAGGGAGGACAGATACGCAGTATTTT. Protein sequence: CASSLLAGGRTDTQYF. V is TRBV5-1 and J is TRBJ2-3, with 13 positions matching TRBD2. The CDR3 contains 16 residues. J lost 3 bases, V lost 2 bases, and 3 bases had no gene match. Germline CDR1 reads SGHRS; CDR2 reads YFSETQ.

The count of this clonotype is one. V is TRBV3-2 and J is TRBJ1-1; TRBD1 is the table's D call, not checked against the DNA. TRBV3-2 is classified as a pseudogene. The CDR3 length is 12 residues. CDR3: CASSQGGTEAFF. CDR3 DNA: TGTGCCAGCAGCCAAGGGGGGACTGAAGCTTTCTTT.

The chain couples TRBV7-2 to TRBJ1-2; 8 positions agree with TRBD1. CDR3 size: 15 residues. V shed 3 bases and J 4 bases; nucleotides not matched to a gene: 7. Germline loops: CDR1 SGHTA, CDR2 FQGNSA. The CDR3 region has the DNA TGTGCCAGCAGCTTTCAGGGGGCGCGAGGCTATGGCTACACCTTC. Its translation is CASSFQGARGYGYTF.

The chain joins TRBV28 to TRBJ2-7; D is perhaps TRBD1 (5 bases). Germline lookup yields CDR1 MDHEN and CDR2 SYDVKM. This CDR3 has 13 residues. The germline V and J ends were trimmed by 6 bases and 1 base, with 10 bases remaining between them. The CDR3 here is CASRKDTSYEQYF. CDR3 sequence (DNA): TGTGCCAGCAGAAAGGACACTTCCTACGAGCAGTACTTC.

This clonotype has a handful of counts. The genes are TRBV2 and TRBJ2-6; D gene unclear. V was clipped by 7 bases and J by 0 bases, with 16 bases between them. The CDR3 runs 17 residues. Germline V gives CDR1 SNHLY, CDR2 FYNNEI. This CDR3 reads CASIRSVPTSGANVLTF. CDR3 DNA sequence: TGTGCCAGCATTCGATCCGTGCCCACCTCTGGGGCCAACGTCCTGACTTTC.

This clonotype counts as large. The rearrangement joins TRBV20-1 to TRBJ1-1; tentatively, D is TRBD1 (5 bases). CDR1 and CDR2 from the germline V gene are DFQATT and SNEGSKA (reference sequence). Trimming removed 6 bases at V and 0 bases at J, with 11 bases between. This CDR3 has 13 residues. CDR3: CSAPTEMNTEAFF. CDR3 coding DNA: TGCAGTGCCCCGACAGAAATGAACACTGAAGCTTTCTTT.